A selection of T cell receptor beta chains follows, all from one sample in a study of Graves' ophthalmopathy and Graves' hyperthyroidism. TCRdb used MiXCR to reprocess the multiplex PCR reads, holding one entry per CDR3 protein. The sample has 300,000 to 400,000 distinct CDR3 sequences; roughly a sixth are singletons. Specimen: peripheral blood. Receptors originate from an adult man with Graves' ophthalmopathy. The CDR3 runs from the conserved cysteine through the conserved F or W. D genes are given only for firm matches. Size values are once, few and many counts, or a class for expanded clones, and some rows have none.

j_gene: TRBJ2-2
v_gene: TRBV12-3/TRBV12-4
abundance: many
d_gene: .
CDR3aa: CASAQYGSGELFF
CDR3nt: TGTGCCAGCGCGCAGTATGGGTCCGGGGAGCTGTTTTTT

j_gene: TRBJ1-5
v_gene: TRBV4-1
abundance: many
d_gene: .
CDR3aa: CASSEGGGGNQPQHF
CDR3nt: TGCGCCAGCAGCGAAGGGGGGGGGGGCAATCAGCCCCAGCATTTT

j_gene: TRBJ2-7
v_gene: TRBV2
abundance: many
d_gene: .
CDR3aa: CASKVEGVYEQYF
CDR3nt: TGTGCCAGCAAGGTCGAGGGGGTCTACGAGCAGTACTTC

j_gene: TRBJ1-5
v_gene: TRBV12-3/TRBV12-4
abundance: .
d_gene: .
CDR3aa: CASSFEAGGGNQPQHF
CDR3nt: TGTGCCAGCAGTTTCGAGGCGGGTGGCGGCAATCAGCCCCAGCATTTT

j_gene: TRBJ1-5
v_gene: TRBV6-2/TRBV6-3
abundance: many
d_gene: .
CDR3aa: CASSYRRQAISPSIF
CDR3nt: .

j_gene: TRBJ1-2
v_gene: TRBV19
abundance: many
d_gene: .
CDR3aa: CASSIEGGYTPYGYTF
CDR3nt: TGTGCCAGTAGTATCGAGGGCGGATATACCCCCTATGGCTACACCTTC

j_gene: TRBJ2-1
v_gene: TRBV9
abundance: many
d_gene: TRBD2
CDR3aa: CASSPRPSGRGGNEQFF
CDR3nt: TGTGCCAGCAGCCCTCGGCCTAGCGGGAGAGGGGGCAATGAGCAGTTCTTC

j_gene: TRBJ1-1
v_gene: TRBV6-5
abundance: .
d_gene: .
CDR3aa: CASTYREGSGAFF
CDR3nt: TGTGCCAGCACTTACAGGGAGGGATCGGGAGCTTTCTTT

j_gene: TRBJ1-1
v_gene: TRBV19
abundance: many
d_gene: .
CDR3aa: CASSMTPREPFF
CDR3nt: TGTGCCAGTAGTATGACGCCCCGGGAGCCGTTCTTT

j_gene: TRBJ1-2
v_gene: TRBV28
abundance: many
d_gene: .
CDR3aa: CASSLGGSSSYNGYTF
CDR3nt: TGTGCCAGCAGTTTGGGCGGCAGTTCCTCATATAATGGCTACACCTTC

j_gene: TRBJ1-5
v_gene: TRBV30
abundance: many
d_gene: .
CDR3aa: CACDGSNQPQHF
CDR3nt: TGTGCCTGCGACGGTAGCAATCAGCCCCAGCATTTT

j_gene: TRBJ1-1
v_gene: TRBV6-2/TRBV6-3
abundance: many
d_gene: .
CDR3aa: CASSHLRKEAFF
CDR3nt: TGTGCCAGCAGTCATCTAAGGAAAGAGGCTTTCTTT

j_gene: TRBJ2-7
v_gene: TRBV6-2/TRBV6-3
abundance: many
d_gene: TRBD1
CDR3aa: CASSYPPGTGSYEQYF
CDR3nt: TGTGCCAGCAGTTACCCACCCGGGACAGGGTCCTACGAGCAGTACTTC

j_gene: TRBJ2-7
v_gene: TRBV12-3/TRBV12-4
abundance: many
d_gene: TRBD2
CDR3aa: CASGLTSGRNEQYF
CDR3nt: TGTGCCAGCGGCCTGACTAGCGGGAGGAACGAGCAGTACTTC

j_gene: TRBJ2-7
v_gene: TRBV29-1
abundance: many
d_gene: TRBD2
CDR3aa: CSVEERGLADLSYEQYF
CDR3nt: TGCAGCGTTGAAGAAAGAGGACTAGCGGACCTCTCCTACGAGCAGTACTTC

j_gene: TRBJ1-1
v_gene: TRBV4-2
abundance: many
d_gene: .
CDR3aa: CASSQVGGGGTEAFF
CDR3nt: TGTGCCAGCAGCCAAGTTGGGGGTGGGGGAACTGAAGCTTTCTTT

j_gene: TRBJ1-3
v_gene: TRBV30
abundance: many
d_gene: .
CDR3aa: CAWSTGTISGNTIYF
CDR3nt: TGTGCCTGGTCGACCGGGACAATTTCTGGAAACACCATATATTTT

j_gene: TRBJ2-4
v_gene: TRBV20-1
abundance: many
d_gene: .
CDR3aa: CSARVGRADIQYF
CDR3nt: TGCAGTGCTAGAGTGGGCCGGGCTGACATTCAGTACTTC

j_gene: TRBJ2-7
v_gene: TRBV13
abundance: many
d_gene: TRBD1
CDR3aa: CASSTQGAGDEQYF
CDR3nt: TGTGCCAGCAGCACACAGGGGGCTGGCGACGAGCAGTACTTC

j_gene: TRBJ2-5
v_gene: TRBV12-3/TRBV12-4
abundance: many
d_gene: .
CDR3aa: CASSLGGAGETQYF
CDR3nt: TGTGCCAGCAGTTTAGGGGGGGCGGGAGAGACCCAGTACTTC

j_gene: TRBJ2-5
v_gene: TRBV3-1
abundance: few
d_gene: .
CDR3aa: CASSQEYRYETQYF
CDR3nt: TGTGCCAGCAGCCAAGAATACCGCTACGAGACCCAGTACTTC

j_gene: TRBJ2-2
v_gene: TRBV29-1
abundance: many
d_gene: .
CDR3aa: CSAHLAGRSGELFF
CDR3nt: TGCAGCGCCCATCTGGCTGGGCGGTCCGGGGAGCTGTTTTTT

j_gene: TRBJ2-7
v_gene: TRBV20-1
abundance: many
d_gene: TRBD1
CDR3aa: CSARPGQGIHEQYF
CDR3nt: TGCAGTGCTCGACCGGGACAGGGGATCCACGAGCAGTACTTC

j_gene: TRBJ1-6
v_gene: TRBV2
abundance: many
d_gene: TRBD1
CDR3aa: CASLDTTGSSSPLHF
CDR3nt: TGTGCCAGCCTTGATACGACAGGGAGTAGCTCACCCCTCCACTTT

j_gene: TRBJ1-1
v_gene: TRBV12-3/TRBV12-4
abundance: many
d_gene: .
CDR3aa: CASSFGTGGPRTEAFF
CDR3nt: TGTGCCAGCAGTTTTGGCACGGGGGGGCCTCGAACTGAAGCTTTCTTT

j_gene: TRBJ2-7
v_gene: TRBV12-3/TRBV12-4
abundance: .
d_gene: TRBD2
CDR3aa: CASSSSPGGGSSYEQYF
CDR3nt: TGTGCCAGCAGTTCCTCCCCCGGGGGGGGTTCCTCCTACGAGCAGTACTTC

j_gene: TRBJ1-5
v_gene: TRBV28
abundance: many
d_gene: TRBD1
CDR3aa: CASSLDRGQPQHF
CDR3nt: TGTGCCAGCAGTTTAGACAGGGGACAGCCCCAGCATTTT

j_gene: TRBJ2-7
v_gene: TRBV30
abundance: .
d_gene: .
CDR3aa: CAWRQDHTYEQYF
CDR3nt: TGTGCCTGGCGACAGGACCATACCTACGAGCAGTACTTC

j_gene: TRBJ1-6
v_gene: TRBV10-2
abundance: .
d_gene: .
CDR3aa: CASSDSLRPSPLHF
CDR3nt: TGCGCCAGCAGTGACAGTTTGCGGCCTTCACCCCTCCACTTT

j_gene: TRBJ2-6
v_gene: TRBV2
abundance: many
d_gene: .
CDR3aa: CATYLTSSGANVLTF
CDR3nt: TGTGCCACTTACCTGACAAGCTCTGGGGCCAACGTCCTGACTTTC

j_gene: TRBJ2-1
v_gene: TRBV24-1
abundance: many
d_gene: .
CDR3aa: CATSDLGPGVEQFF
CDR3nt: TGTGCCACCAGTGATTTGGGACCCGGTGTTGAGCAGTTCTTC